Listed below are T cell receptor beta chains from one sample, sequenced in a study of blood T cell repertoires in COVID-19. Produced via immunoSEQ multiplex PCR; TCRdb's table is partial and in-frame only. The sample contains a few hundred thousand clones, approximately 78% of which appear only once. Material for sequencing was PBMCs or T cells enriched from blood (not recorded which). The receptors derive from a man in his forties who had been exposed to COVID-19. Both conserved end residues are part of each CDR3. D genes are given only for firm matches. Size is stated for part of the rows, as once, few or many counts, or as a class when the clone is expanded.

V gene,D gene,clone size,J gene,CDR3 protein,CDR3 DNA
TRBV7-6,NA,once,TRBJ1-2,CASSLAGLDGYTF,TGTGCCAGCAGCTTAGCGGGGCTAGATGGCTACACCTTC
TRBV7-9,TRBD1,NA,TRBJ1-2,CASSLVSGQGGYGYTF,TGTGCCAGCAGCTTAGTTTCGGGACAGGGTGGCTATGGCTACACCTTC
TRBV7-8,NA,NA,TRBJ2-1,CASSQRLISEQFF,TGTGCCAGCAGCCAAAGACTTATCAGTGAGCAGTTCTTC
TRBV12-3/TRBV12-4,NA,NA,TRBJ1-2,CASSPPDTWGYTF,TGTGCCAGCAGCCCACCTGACACGTGGGGCTACACCTTC
TRBV5-4,NA,NA,TRBJ2-2,CASSLEQGLTGELFF,TGTGCCAGCAGCTTGGAGCAGGGGTTAACCGGGGAGCTGTTTTTT
TRBV7-9,TRBD2,NA,TRBJ2-1,CASSPRTSGTNEQFF,TGTGCCAGCAGCCCGAGGACTAGCGGGACCAATGAGCAGTTCTTC
TRBV11-1,TRBD2,once,TRBJ2-7,CASSYPSGGSSYEQYF,TGTGCCAGCAGCTACCCTTCTGGCGGGAGCTCCTACGAGCAGTACTTC
TRBV27,NA,NA,TRBJ2-3,CASNILGSGTDTQYF,TGTGCCAGCAATATTCTAGGGAGCGGCACAGATACGCAGTATTTT
TRBV6-5,NA,NA,TRBJ2-5,CASLHGARGEETQYF,TGTGCCAGCTTACATGGGGCGCGGGGAGAAGAGACCCAGTACTTC
TRBV7-9,TRBD1,once,TRBJ1-2,CASSLQTGGYSNYGYTF,TGTGCCAGCAGCTTGCAGACAGGGGGATACAGTAACTATGGCTACACCTTC
TRBV28,TRBD2,NA,TRBJ2-2,CASSDQTPGGSTGELFF,TGTGCCAGCTCGGACCAAACCCCGGGAGGGAGCACCGGGGAGCTGTTTTTT
TRBV4-2,TRBD2,NA,TRBJ2-2,CASSRGTLAGTNTGELFF,TGTGCCAGCAGCCGGGGTACCCTAGCGGGGACGAACACCGGGGAGCTGTTTTTT
TRBV19,TRBD1,NA,TRBJ1-6,CASRTGRNSPLHF,TGTGCCAGTCGGACAGGGCGTAATTCACCCCTCCACTTT
TRBV12-3/TRBV12-4,TRBD1,NA,TRBJ1-2,CASVGQGRRGYTF,TGTGCCAGCGTCGGACAGGGAAGGCGCGGCTACACCTTC
TRBV29-1,TRBD2,NA,TRBJ2-1,CSVIASGSYNEQFF,TGCAGCGTTATCGCTAGCGGGAGTTACAATGAGCAGTTCTTC
TRBV30,NA,few,TRBJ2-7,CAWSYYEQYF,TGTGCCTGGAGCTACTACGAGCAGTACTTC